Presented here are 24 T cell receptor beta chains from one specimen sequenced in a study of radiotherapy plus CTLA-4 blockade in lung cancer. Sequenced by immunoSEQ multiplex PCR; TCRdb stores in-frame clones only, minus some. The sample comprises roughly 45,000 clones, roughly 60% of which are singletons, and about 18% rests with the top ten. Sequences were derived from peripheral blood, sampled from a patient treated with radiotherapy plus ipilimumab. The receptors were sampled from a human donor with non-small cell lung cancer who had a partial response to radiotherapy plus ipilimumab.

The CDR3 DNA is TGTGCCAGCTCACCAAGGATAGCTGAGGCGAACACTGAAGCTTTCTTT. Translating it yields CASSPRIAEANTEAFF. The chain couples TRBV18 to TRBJ1-1; D is unclear. Trimming removed 2 bases from V and 1 base from J, with 14 bases in between. Germline CDR1 KGHSH, CDR2 LQKENI. CDR3 length: 16 residues.

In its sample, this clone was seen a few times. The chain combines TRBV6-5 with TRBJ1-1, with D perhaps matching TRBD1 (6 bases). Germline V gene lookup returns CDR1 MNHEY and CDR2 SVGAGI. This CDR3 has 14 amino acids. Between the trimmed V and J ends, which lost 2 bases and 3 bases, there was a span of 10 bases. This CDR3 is CASSYKGGDTEAFF. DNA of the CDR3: TGTGCCAGCAGTTACAAAGGGGGGGACACTGAAGCTTTCTTT.

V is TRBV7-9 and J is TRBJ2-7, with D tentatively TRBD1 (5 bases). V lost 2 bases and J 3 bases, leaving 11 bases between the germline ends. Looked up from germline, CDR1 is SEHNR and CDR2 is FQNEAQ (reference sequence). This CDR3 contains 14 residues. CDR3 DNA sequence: TGTGCCAGCAGCTTATGGGGCATAAGCTACGAGCAGTACTTC. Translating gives CASSLWGISYEQYF. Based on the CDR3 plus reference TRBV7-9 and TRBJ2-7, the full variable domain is DTGVSQNPRHKITKRGQNVTFRCDPISEHNRLYWYRQTLGQGPEFLTYFQNEAQLEKSRLLSDRFSAERPKGSFSTLEIQRTEQGDSAMYLCASSLWGISYEQYFGPGTRLTVT.

CDR3 amino acids: CASSLTVGEQYF. For the CDR3, the DNA is TGTGCCAGCAGCTTGACGGTCGGCGAGCAGTACTTC. This chain connects TRBV5-6 to TRBJ2-7; D remains unclear. The length of the CDR3 is 12 residues. Germline V gene lookup returns CDR1 SGHDT and CDR2 YYEEEE. V shed 1 base and J shed 6 bases, with 8 bases lying between them.

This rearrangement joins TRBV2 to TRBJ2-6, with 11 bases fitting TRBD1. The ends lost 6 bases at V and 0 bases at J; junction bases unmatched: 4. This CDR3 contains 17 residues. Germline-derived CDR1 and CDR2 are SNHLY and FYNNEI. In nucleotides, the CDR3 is TGTGCCAGCAGGGCCGGGACAGGGGGCTCTGGGGCCAACGTCCTGACTTTC. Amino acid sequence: CASRAGTGGSGANVLTF. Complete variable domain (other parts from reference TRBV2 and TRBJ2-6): EPEVTQTPSHQVTQMGQEVILRCVPISNHLYFYWYRQILGQKVEFLVSFYNNEISEKSEIFDDQFSVERPDGSNFTLKIRSTKLEDSAMYFCASRAGTGGSGANVLTFGAGSRLTVL.

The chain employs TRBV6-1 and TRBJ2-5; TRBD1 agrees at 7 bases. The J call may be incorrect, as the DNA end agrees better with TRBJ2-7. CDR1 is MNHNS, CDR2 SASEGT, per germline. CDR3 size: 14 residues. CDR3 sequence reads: CASSEAGTEYEQYF. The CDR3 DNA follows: TGTGCCAGCAGTGAAGCGGGGACAGAGTACGAGCAGTACTTC.

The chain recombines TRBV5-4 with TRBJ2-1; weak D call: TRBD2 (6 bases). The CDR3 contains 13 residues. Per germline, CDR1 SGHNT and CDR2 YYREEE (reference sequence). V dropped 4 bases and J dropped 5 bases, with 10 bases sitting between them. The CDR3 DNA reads TGTGCCAGCAGCCGGGACTTCGACAATGAGCAGTTCTTC. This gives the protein CASSRDFDNEQFF.

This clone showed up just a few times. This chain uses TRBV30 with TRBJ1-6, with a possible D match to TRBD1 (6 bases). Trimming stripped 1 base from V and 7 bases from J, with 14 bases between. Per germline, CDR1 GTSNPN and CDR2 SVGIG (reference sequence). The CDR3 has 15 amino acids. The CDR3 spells CAWSGVTGKNSPLHF. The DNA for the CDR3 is TGTGCCTGGAGTGGCGTTACAGGGAAGAATTCACCCCTCCACTTT.

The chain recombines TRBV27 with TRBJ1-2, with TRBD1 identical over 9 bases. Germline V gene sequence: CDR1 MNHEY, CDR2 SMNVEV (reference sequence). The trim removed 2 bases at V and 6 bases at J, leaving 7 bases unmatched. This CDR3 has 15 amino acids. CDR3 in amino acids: CASSLSSGQGNGYTF. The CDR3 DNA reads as TGTGCCAGCAGTTTAAGTTCGGGACAGGGAAATGGCTACACCTTC.

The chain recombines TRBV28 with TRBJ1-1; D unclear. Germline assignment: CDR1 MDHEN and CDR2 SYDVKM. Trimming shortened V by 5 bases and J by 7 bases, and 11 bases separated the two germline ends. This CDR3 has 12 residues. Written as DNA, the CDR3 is TGTGCCAGCAGTAGCCCCCCAGGTGAAGCTTTCTTT. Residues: CASSSPPGEAFF.

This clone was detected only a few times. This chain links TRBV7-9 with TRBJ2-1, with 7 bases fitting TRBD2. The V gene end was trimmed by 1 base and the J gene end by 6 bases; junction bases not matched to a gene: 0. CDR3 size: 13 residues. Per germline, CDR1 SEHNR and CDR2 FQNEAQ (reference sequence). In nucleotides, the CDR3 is TGTGCCAGCAGCTTAGGGACTAGCAATGAGCAGTTCTTC. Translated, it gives CASSLGTSNEQFF. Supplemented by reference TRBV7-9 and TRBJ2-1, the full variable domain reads DTGVSQNPRHKITKRGQNVTFRCDPISEHNRLYWYRQTLGQGPEFLTYFQNEAQLEKSRLLSDRFSAERPKGSFSTLEIQRTEQGDSAMYLCASSLGTSNEQFFGPGTRLTVL.

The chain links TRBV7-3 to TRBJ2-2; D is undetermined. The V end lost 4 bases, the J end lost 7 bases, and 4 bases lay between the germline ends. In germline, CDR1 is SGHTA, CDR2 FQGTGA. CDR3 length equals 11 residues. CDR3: CASSSGGELFF. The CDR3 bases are TGTGCCAGCAGCTCGGGCGGGGAGCTGTTTTTT. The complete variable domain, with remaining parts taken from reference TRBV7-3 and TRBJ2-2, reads GAGVSQTPSNKVTEKGKYVELRCDPISGHTALYWYRQSLGQGPEFLIYFQGTGAADDSGLPNDRFFAVRPEGSVSTLKIQRTERGDSAVYLCASSSGGELFFGEGSRLTVL.

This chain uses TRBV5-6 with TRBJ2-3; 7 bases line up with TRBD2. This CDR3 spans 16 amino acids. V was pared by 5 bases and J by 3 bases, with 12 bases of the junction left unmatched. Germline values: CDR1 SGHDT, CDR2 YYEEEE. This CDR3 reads CASSPTLGGGTDTQYF. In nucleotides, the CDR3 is TGTGCCAGCAGTCCAACCCTTGGGGGGGGAACAGATACGCAGTATTTT.

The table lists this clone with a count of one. CDR3 region: CASGDRVGYTF. The DNA for the CDR3 is TGTGCCAGCGGAGACAGGGTTGGCTACACCTTC. The V and J genes are TRBV27 and TRBJ1-2, with 7 bases lining up with TRBD1. The trim removed 8 bases at V and 7 bases at J, leaving 4 bases unmatched. The CDR3 contains 11 residues. The germline V gene has CDR1 MNHEY and CDR2 SMNVEV (reference sequence).

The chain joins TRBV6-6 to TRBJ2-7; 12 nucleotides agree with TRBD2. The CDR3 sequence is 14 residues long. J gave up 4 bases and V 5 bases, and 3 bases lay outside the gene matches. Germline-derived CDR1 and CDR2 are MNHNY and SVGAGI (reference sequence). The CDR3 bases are TGTGCCAGCAGTCCCGGGACTAGCGGGTACGAGCAGTACTTC. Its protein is CASSPGTSGYEQYF.

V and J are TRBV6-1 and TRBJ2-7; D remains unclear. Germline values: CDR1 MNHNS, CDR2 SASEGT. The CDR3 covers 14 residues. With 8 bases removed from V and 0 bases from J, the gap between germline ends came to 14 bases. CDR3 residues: CASWAGPPSYEQYF. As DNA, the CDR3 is TGTGCCAGCTGGGCAGGTCCCCCCTCCTACGAGCAGTACTTC.

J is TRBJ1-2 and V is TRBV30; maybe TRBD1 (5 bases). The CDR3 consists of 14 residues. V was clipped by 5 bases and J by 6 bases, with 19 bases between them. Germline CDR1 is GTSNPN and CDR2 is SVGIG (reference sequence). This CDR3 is CAWAGTAEPNGYTF. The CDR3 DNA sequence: TGTGCCTGGGCCGGGACTGCGGAACCTAATGGCTACACCTTC.

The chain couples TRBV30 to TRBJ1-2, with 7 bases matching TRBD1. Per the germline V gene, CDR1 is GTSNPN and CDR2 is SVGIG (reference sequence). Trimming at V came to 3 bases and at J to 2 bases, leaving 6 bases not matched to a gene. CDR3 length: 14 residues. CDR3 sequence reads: CAWRRQGKNYGYTF. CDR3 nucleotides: TGTGCCTGGAGGCGACAGGGAAAAAACTATGGCTACACCTTC.

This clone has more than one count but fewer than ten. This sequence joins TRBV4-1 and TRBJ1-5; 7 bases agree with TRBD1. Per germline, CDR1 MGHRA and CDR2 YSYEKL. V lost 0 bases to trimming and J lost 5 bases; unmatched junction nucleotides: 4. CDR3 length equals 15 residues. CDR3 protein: CASSQDPRGDQPQHF. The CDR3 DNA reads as TGCGCCAGCAGCCAAGATCCCAGGGGGGATCAGCCCCAGCATTTT.

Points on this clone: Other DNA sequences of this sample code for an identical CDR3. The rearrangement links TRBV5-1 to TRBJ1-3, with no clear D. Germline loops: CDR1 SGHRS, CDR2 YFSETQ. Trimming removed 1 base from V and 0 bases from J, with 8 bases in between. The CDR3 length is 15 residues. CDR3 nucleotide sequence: TGCGCCAGCAGCTTGACCGGGAACTCTGGAAACACCATATATTTT. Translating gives CASSLTGNSGNTIYF.

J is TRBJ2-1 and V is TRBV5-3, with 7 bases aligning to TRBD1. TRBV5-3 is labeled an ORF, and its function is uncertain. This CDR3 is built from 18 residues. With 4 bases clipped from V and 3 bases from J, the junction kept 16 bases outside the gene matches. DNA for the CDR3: TGTGCCAGAAGCACCTACGAGACAGGGCCAAGAAGCTACAATGAGCAGTTCTTC. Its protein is CARSTYETGPRSYNEQFF.

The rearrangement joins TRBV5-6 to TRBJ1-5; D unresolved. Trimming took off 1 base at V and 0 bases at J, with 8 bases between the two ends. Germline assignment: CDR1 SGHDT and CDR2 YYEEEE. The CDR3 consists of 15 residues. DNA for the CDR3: TGTGCCAGCAGCTTGAGACACCCTAGCAATCAGCCCCAGCATTTT. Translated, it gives CASSLRHPSNQPQHF. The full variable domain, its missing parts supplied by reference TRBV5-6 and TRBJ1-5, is DAGVTQSPTHLIKTRGQQVTLRCSPKSGHDTVSWYQQALGQGPQFIFQYYEEEERQRGNFPDRFSGHQFPNYSSELNVNALLLGDSALYLCASSLRHPSNQPQHFGDGTRLSIL.

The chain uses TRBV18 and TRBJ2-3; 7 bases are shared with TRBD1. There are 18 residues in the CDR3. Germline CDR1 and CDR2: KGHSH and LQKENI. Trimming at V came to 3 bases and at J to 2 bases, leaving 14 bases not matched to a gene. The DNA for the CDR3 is TGTGCCAGCTCACCCTTTTACGCCAGGGGGTCCAACACAGATACGCAGTATTTT. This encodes CASSPFYARGSNTDTQYF.

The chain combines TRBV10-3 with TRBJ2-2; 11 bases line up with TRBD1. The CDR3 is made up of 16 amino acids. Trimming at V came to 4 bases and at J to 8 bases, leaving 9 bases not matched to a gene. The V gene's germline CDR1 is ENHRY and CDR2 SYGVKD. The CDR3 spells CAISGAGTGGYGELFF. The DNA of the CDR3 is TGTGCCATCAGTGGCGCCGGGACAGGGGGTTATGGGGAGCTGTTTTTT.